The 15 T cell receptor beta chains below were found in one sample sequenced in a study of CD8+CD57+ T cells in acquired aplastic anemia. Genomic DNA acted as the template from which TCR beta VDJ combination and CDR3 sequence profiling were carried out. TCRdb re-called the reads with MiXCR, one entry per CDR3 protein. This sample carries around 170,000 distinct CDR3 sequences, around half of them seen once, and the ten largest clones take 2.5% to 3.5%. The sample consisted of sorted CD4+, CD8+, or CD8+CD57+ T cells (not recorded which) from PBMCs. Source of these receptors: a human donor in good health.

This clonotype was counted ten times or more. The gene calls are TRBV19 and TRBJ1-2; tentative D call: TRBD1 (5 bases). Germline CDR1 LNHDA, CDR2 SQIVND (reference sequence). V was trimmed by 7 bases and J by 7 bases, leaving 16 bases between them. This CDR3 has 13 amino acids. CDR3 sequence: CASTPTAVGGYTF. The CDR3 DNA reads TGTGCCAGTACCCCGACAGCTGTGGGTGGCTACACCTTC.

The CDR3 bases are TGTGCCAGCAGTGAAGAAGTCCTCACTGAAGCTTTCTTT. Amino acids: CASSEEVLTEAFF. V usage is TRBV2 and J usage is TRBJ1-1, with D unresolved. V shed 1 base and J shed 4 bases, with 7 bases lying between them. The CDR3 covers 13 residues. The germline gives CDR1 SNHLY, CDR2 FYNNEI.

The V gene is TRBV4-2, the J gene TRBJ2-1; tentative D call: TRBD1 (6 bases). Trimming pared 3 bases from V and 6 bases from J, leaving 18 bases between. The CDR3 has 16 amino acids. From germline, CDR1 is LGHNA and CDR2 YNFKEQ. For the CDR3, the DNA is TGTGCCAGCAGCCAGACCTTGGACAGTTCGGGCAATGAGCAGTTCTTC. Its protein is CASSQTLDSSGNEQFF.

The chain has TRBV2 and TRBJ2-5, with 7 bases identical to TRBD1. J lost 0 bases, V lost 4 bases, and 8 bases had no gene match. Per the germline V gene, CDR1 is SNHLY and CDR2 is FYNNEI. This CDR3 is built from 16 residues. CDR3 region: CASSVEVGQDQETQYF. The CDR3 bases are TGTGCCAGCAGTGTTGAGGTTGGACAGGACCAAGAGACCCAGTACTTC.

The gene calls are TRBV10-3 and TRBJ2-3; D is ambiguous. V lost 3 bases, J lost 11 bases, and 24 bases lay in between. Germline CDR1 and CDR2: ENHRY and SYGVKD. The CDR3 runs 16 residues. The DNA of the CDR3 is TGTGCCATCAGTGACTCCACCGGTCCCTCCTACAATGAGCAGTATTTT. It translates to CAISDSTGPSYNEQYF.

This rearrangement joins TRBV5-1 to TRBJ2-1; the D is unclear. V lost 0 bases to trimming and J lost 4 bases, with 8 bases between them. Germline assignment: CDR1 SGHRS and CDR2 YFSETQ. The CDR3 has 14 residues. CDR3 coding DNA: TGCGCCAGCAGCTTGGAGGGCAGATACAATGAGCAGTTCTTC. This gives the protein CASSLEGRYNEQFF.

This chain joins TRBV7-9 and TRBJ2-3; D gene unclear. Germline V gene lookup returns CDR1 SEHNR and CDR2 FQNEAQ (reference sequence). Trimming removed 2 bases from V and 8 bases from J, with 8 bases in between. This CDR3 has 12 amino acids. This CDR3 reads CASSLIRTTQYF. The CDR3 DNA follows: TGTGCCAGCAGCTTAATTCGAACTACGCAGTATTTT. Full variable domain (remainder filled in from reference TRBV7-9 and TRBJ2-3): DTGVSQNPRHKITKRGQNVTFRCDPISEHNRLYWYRQTLGQGPEFLTYFQNEAQLEKSRLLSDRFSAERPKGSFSTLEIQRTEQGDSAMYLCASSLIRTTQYFGPGTRLTVL.

The V and J genes are TRBV7-9 and TRBJ2-6; TRBD1 matches 7 bases. CDR3 length: 15 residues. Losses at the gene ends were 4 bases for V and 3 bases for J; bases not matched to a gene: 3. In germline, CDR1 is SEHNR, CDR2 FQNEAQ (reference sequence). The CDR3 DNA reads as TGTGCCAGCAGCTCGACAGGGTATGGGGCCAACGTCCTGACTTTC. Its translation is CASSSTGYGANVLTF.

In DNA form, the CDR3 reads TGTGCCAGCATGGGGGGTGGACATTCCAATCAGCCCCAGCATTTT. Translating it yields CASMGGGHSNQPQHF. The genes are TRBV6-1 and TRBJ1-5; the D gene is possibly TRBD1 (5 bases). From germline, CDR1 is MNHNS and CDR2 SASEGT. V was trimmed by 7 bases and J by 3 bases, leaving 16 bases between them. The CDR3 consists of 15 residues.

Only a few counts were recorded for this clonotype. V gene TRBV2 combines with J gene TRBJ1-6; unclear D gene. V lost 3 bases and J lost 10, with 10 bases in between. The CDR3 has 13 residues. From germline, CDR1 is SNHLY and CDR2 FYNNEI. The CDR3 sequence is CASSEAGWSPLHF. Here the CDR3 DNA reads TGTGCCAGCAGTGAGGCGGGGTGGTCACCCCTCCACTTT.

This clonotype was detected ten times or more. This chain joins TRBV19 and TRBJ2-5, with 10 bases aligning to TRBD2. V shed 10 bases, J shed 1 base, and the junction held 12 bases outside the gene matches. The length of the CDR3 is 16 residues. Looked up from germline, CDR1 is LNHDA and CDR2 is SQIVND (reference sequence). The CDR3 DNA reads TGTGCCACCTCCTTGTGGGCTAGCGGGAGCCAAGAGACCCAGTACTTC. Its protein product is CATSLWASGSQETQYF.

At least ten counts were recorded for this clonotype. This chain joins TRBV10-2 and TRBJ2-3, with 10 positions matching TRBD1. J gave up 5 bases and V 6 bases, and 5 bases lay outside the gene matches. Per the germline V gene, CDR1 is WSHSY and CDR2 is SAAADI. The CDR3 loop spans 14 amino acids. The CDR3 sequence: CASRRTGGVDTQYF. The CDR3 nucleotides read TGCGCCAGCAGGCGGACAGGGGGTGTAGATACGCAGTATTTT.

Here the CDR3 reads CASSWNRGETQYF. DNA for the CDR3: TGTGCCAGCAGCTGGAACAGGGGTGAGACCCAGTACTTC. The chain has TRBV7-2 and TRBJ2-5; TRBD1 matches 7 bases. Germline CDR1 SGHTA, CDR2 FQGNSA. The CDR3 spans 13 residues. V lost 4 bases, J lost 5 bases, and 4 bases stayed unmatched.

J is TRBJ1-1 and V is TRBV5-1; D perhaps matches TRBD1 (5 bases). V was cut by 2 bases and J by 5 bases, with 13 bases left in between. The CDR3 length is 14 residues. Germline CDR1 is SGHRS and CDR2 is YFSETQ. The CDR3, as DNA: TGCGCCAGCAGCTTCCGGGGGGATGGGACTGAAGCTTTCTTT. It translates to CASSFRGDGTEAFF.

This clonotype was observed at least ten times. The rearrangement uses TRBV19 and TRBJ2-1, with D maybe TRBD1 (6 bases). This CDR3 is 13 amino acids long. Per the germline V gene, CDR1 is LNHDA and CDR2 is SQIVND (reference sequence). Trimming shortened V by 3 bases and J by 5 bases, and 8 bases separated the two germline ends. The CDR3, as DNA: TGTGCCAGTAGTATGAAGGGGGACAATGAGCAGTTCTTC. Residues: CASSMKGDNEQFF.